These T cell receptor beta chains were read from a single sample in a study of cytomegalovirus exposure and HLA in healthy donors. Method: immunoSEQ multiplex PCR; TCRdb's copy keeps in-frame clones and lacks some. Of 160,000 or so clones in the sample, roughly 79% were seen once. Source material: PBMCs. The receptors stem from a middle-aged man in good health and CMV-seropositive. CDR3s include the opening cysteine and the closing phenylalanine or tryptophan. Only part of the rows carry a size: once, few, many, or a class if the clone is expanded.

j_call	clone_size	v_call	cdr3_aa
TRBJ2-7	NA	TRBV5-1	CASSLVTGVYHEQYF
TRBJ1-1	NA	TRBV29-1	CSVDQGKTEAFF
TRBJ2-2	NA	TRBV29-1	CSVDQRAGGVTGELFF
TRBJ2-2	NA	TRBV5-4	CASSSGTGNTGELFF
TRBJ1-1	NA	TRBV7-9	CASSLLLSGTEAFF
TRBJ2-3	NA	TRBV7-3	CASAAGGGDTQYF
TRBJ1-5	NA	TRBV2	CASSGQVRQPQHF
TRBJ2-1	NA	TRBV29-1	CSVAGQIRSEQFF
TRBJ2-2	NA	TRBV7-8	CASSLVGGLNTGELFF
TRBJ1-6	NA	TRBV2	CASFRGLNSPLHF
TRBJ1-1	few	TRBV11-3	CASRWTAMNTEAFF
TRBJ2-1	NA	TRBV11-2	CASSSYGYRDYGDEQFF
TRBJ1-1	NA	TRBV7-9	CASSELVTEAFF
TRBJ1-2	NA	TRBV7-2	CASSLVHGDGYTF
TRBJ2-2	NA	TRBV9	CASSPTWQGYGELFF
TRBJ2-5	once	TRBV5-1	CASSLGPGSGETQYF
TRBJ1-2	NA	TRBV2	CASSKGQGYDYTF
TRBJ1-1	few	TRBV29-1	CSALYERAFF
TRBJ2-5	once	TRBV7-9	CSSSSVKRLFQETQYF
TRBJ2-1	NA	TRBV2	CAGGLEQEQFF
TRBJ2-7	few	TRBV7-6	CASSLESRGEQYF
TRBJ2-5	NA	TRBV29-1	CSVERQQGIETQYF
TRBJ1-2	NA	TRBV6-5	CASSYGPDRASGYTF
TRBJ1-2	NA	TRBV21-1	CASTGPCGHPNSNYGYTF
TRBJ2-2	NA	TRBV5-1	CASSSPGQGSTGELFF
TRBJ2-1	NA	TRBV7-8	CASSLEWVAGHNEQFF
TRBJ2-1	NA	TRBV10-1	CASSEGQSYNEQFF
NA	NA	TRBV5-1	CASSLGRTGPFYEQYF
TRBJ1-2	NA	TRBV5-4	CASSLNGLTIPSYTF